These 25 T cell receptor beta chains share one sample of origin, sequenced in a study of Ad26.COV2.S vaccination and SARS-CoV-2 variants. This table comes from immunoSEQ multiplex PCR, and its TCRdb copy is limited to in-frame clones, with some not included. This table holds 350,000 to 500,000 clones, 80% to 95% found once. The treatment: around 19 received Ad26.COV2.S at low or high dose, single or two shots; roughly five received placebo; per-sample allocation not given. Day 63 after the first injection of vaccine or placebo was the sampling time. Sequenced material: peripheral blood, taken in a trial of Ad26.COV2.S vaccine versus placebo. These receptors were obtained from a person between 18 and 59 years old who received the Ad26.COV2.S COVID-19 vaccine or a placebo.

The V gene is TRBV7-9, the J gene TRBJ2-3, with 10 bases that match TRBD1. CDR3 length: 15 amino acids. The V gene's germline CDR1 is SEHNR and CDR2 FQNEAQ (reference sequence). V shed 2 bases, J shed 4 bases, and the junction held 3 bases outside the gene matches. The CDR3 bases are TGTGCCAGCAGCTTACTGGGACAGGGGCCAGATACGCAGTATTTT. Amino acids: CASSLLGQGPDTQYF.

The sample holds one count of this clone. This chain joins TRBV6-2 or TRBV6-3 and TRBJ2-1; 7 nucleotides agree with TRBD2. Trimming cost V 2 bases and J 6 bases; bases outside gene matches: 7. Germline V lookup: CDR1 MNHEY, CDR2 SVGEGT. The CDR3 totals 15 residues. The CDR3 sequence: CASSYEAGEGNEQFF. The CDR3 bases are TGTGCCAGCAGTTACGAGGCGGGAGAGGGCAATGAGCAGTTCTTC.

V gene TRBV3-1 (or the pseudogene TRBV3-2) combines with J gene TRBJ2-7; D unresolved. Germline lookup yields CDR1 LGHDT and CDR2 YNNKEL (reference sequence). CDR3 length: 13 residues. V lost 0 bases and J lost 5, with 8 bases in between. DNA for the CDR3: TGTGCCAGCAGCCAAGATCGGGCCGACGAGCAGTACTTC. Translation: CASSQDRADEQYF.

In its sample, this clone was seen once. The rearrangement uses TRBV7-2 and TRBJ2-7; weak D call: TRBD1 (6 bases). The CDR3 sequence is 14 residues long. The germline CDR1 and CDR2 sequences are SGHTA and FQGNSA. The V end was cut by 5 bases, the J end by 0 bases, with 11 bases between. The CDR3 region has the DNA TGTGCCAGCAGCCACAGGACAGTCTCCTACGAGCAGTACTTC. Translated, it gives CASSHRTVSYEQYF.

The chain is built from TRBV9 and TRBJ2-7; no clear D. Trimming removed 4 bases from V and 0 bases from J, with 17 bases in between. The CDR3 has 16 residues. CDR1 and CDR2 (germline): SGDLS, YYNGEE. Here the CDR3 DNA reads TGTGCCAGCAGCCCAACCTTTGGCAGCCCCTCCTACGAGCAGTACTTC. This translates into CASSPTFGSPSYEQYF.

The chain recombines TRBV19 with TRBJ1-5, with D unresolved. Per germline, CDR1 LNHDA and CDR2 SQIVND (reference sequence). The CDR3 contains 14 residues. The germline V and J ends were trimmed by 6 bases and 0 bases, with 9 bases remaining between them. The CDR3 nucleotides read TGTGCCAGTAGCGAGTCCGATAGCAATCAGCCCCAGCATTTT. Translated: CASSESDSNQPQHF.

The rearrangement links TRBV10-3 to TRBJ2-5; either TRBD1 or TRBD2 may fit D (6 bases each). Trimming removed 10 bases from V and 5 bases from J, with 20 bases in between. CDR3 length: 14 amino acids. Germline lookup yields CDR1 ENHRY and CDR2 SYGVKD. CDR3 nucleotides: TGTGCCACACGCCGGACGGGGGCGGGCGAGACCCAGTACTTC. Encoded protein: CATRRTGAGETQYF.

In the case of this clone: The same CDR3 arises from other DNA sequences in this sample as well. J is TRBJ2-2 and V is TRBV6-5; 9 positions match TRBD2. The CDR3 covers 15 residues. The junction had 3 bases not matched to a gene; V was cut back by 5 bases and J by 2 bases. Germline CDR1 is MNHEY and CDR2 is SVGAGI. The CDR3 reads CASSRLADNTGELFF. Written as DNA, the CDR3 is TGTGCCAGCAGTAGACTAGCGGATAACACCGGGGAGCTGTTTTTT.

The rearrangement links TRBV25-1 to TRBJ2-5, with D perhaps assigned TRBD1 or TRBD2 (5 bases each). V dropped 3 bases and J dropped 10 bases, with 15 bases sitting between them. Per germline, CDR1 MGHDK and CDR2 SYGVNS. The CDR3 contains 13 residues. The CDR3 reads CASSDSTTGGQYF. The DNA of the CDR3 is TGTGCCAGCAGTGATTCTACTACTGGGGGCCAGTACTTC.

The chain combines TRBV18 with TRBJ2-1; possibly TRBD1 for D (6 bases). V was shortened by 5 bases and J by 5 bases, with 13 bases between the two germline ends. Germline-derived CDR1 and CDR2 are KGHSH and LQKENI. The CDR3 length is 14 residues. The DNA for the CDR3 is TGTGCCAGCTCATTCCGACAGGCTAACAATGAGCAGTTCTTC. This codes for CASSFRQANNEQFF.

This clone was detected only a few times. J is TRBJ1-6 and V is TRBV3-1 (or the pseudogene TRBV3-2); D is unclear. Germline V CDR1 and CDR2: LGHDT, YNNKEL (reference sequence). Trimming pared 0 bases from V and 7 bases from J, leaving 10 bases between. The CDR3 has 15 residues. The CDR3, as DNA: TGTGCCAGCAGCCAAGAGGCCAGGCGGAATTCACCCCTCCACTTT. It encodes CASSQEARRNSPLHF.

J is TRBJ1-2 and V is TRBV29-1; 8 bases fit TRBD1. Germline lookup yields CDR1 SQVTM and CDR2 ANQGSEA. The CDR3 has 13 amino acids. V lost 6 bases to trimming and J lost 7 bases; unmatched junction nucleotides: 10. Written as DNA, the CDR3 is TGCAGCGTCCAGGGGGTACAGGGGGGTGGCTACACCTTC. Encoded protein: CSVQGVQGGGYTF.

This rearrangement joins TRBV7-9 to TRBJ2-2; no reliable D call. The germline CDR1 and CDR2 sequences are SEHNR and FQNEAQ (reference sequence). V lost 1 base, J lost 0 bases, and 12 bases lay in between. The CDR3 runs to 17 residues. The CDR3 protein is CASSLGTEAPNTGELFF. CDR3 bases: TGTGCCAGCAGCTTAGGAACCGAGGCCCCGAACACCGGGGAGCTGTTTTTT.

This clone was counted once. V is TRBV3-1 (or the pseudogene TRBV3-2) and J is TRBJ1-2, with 7 bases lining up with TRBD1. The V and J ends lost 4 bases and 5 bases, in that order; junction bases with no gene match: 10. The CDR3 length is 15 residues. Germline V lookup: CDR1 LGHDT, CDR2 YNNKEL (reference sequence). CDR3 amino acids: CASSPHRGRGYGYTF. CDR3 sequence (DNA): TGTGCCAGCAGCCCCCACAGGGGAAGAGGGTATGGCTACACCTTC.

The chain has TRBV27 and TRBJ2-7; 10 nucleotides agree with TRBD1. The CDR3 consists of 16 residues. The V segment lost 4 bases and the J segment 0 bases; nucleotides outside the gene matches: 6. Germline V lookup: CDR1 MNHEY, CDR2 SMNVEV (reference sequence). In DNA, the CDR3 is TGTGCCAGCAGTTCACCGGGACAGGGGACCTCCTACGAGCAGTACTTC. This sequence encodes CASSSPGQGTSYEQYF.

This rearrangement joins TRBV28 to TRBJ2-1; possible D gene TRBD2, 5 bases. The CDR3 is 14 residues long. CDR1 is MDHEN, CDR2 SYDVKM, per germline. Trimming shortened V by 6 bases and J by 0 bases, and 9 bases separated the two germline ends. CDR3 in amino acids: CASREAASYNEQFF. The CDR3 DNA is TGTGCCAGCAGAGAAGCGGCCTCCTACAATGAGCAGTTCTTC. Full variable domain (remainder filled in from reference TRBV28 and TRBJ2-1): DVKVTQSSRYLVKRTGEKVFLECVQDMDHENMFWYRQDPGLGLRLIYFSYDVKMKEKGDIPEGYSVSREKKERFSLILESASTNQTSMYLCASREAASYNEQFFGPGTRLTVL.

This rearrangement joins TRBV15 to TRBJ1-4, with 8 positions matching TRBD1. The CDR3 totals 14 residues. V shed 9 bases, J shed 3 bases, and the junction held 6 bases outside the gene matches. CDR1 is LNHNV and CDR2 is YYDKDF in the germline V gene (reference sequence). The CDR3 loop reads CATEKQGANEKLFF. The CDR3 coding sequence is TGTGCCACGGAGAAACAGGGGGCTAATGAAAAACTGTTTTTT.

The chain carries TRBV11-2 and TRBJ1-2; D gene unclear. The CDR3 covers 15 residues. Trimming stripped 1 base from V and 7 bases from J, with 16 bases between. Germline V gene lookup returns CDR1 SGHAT and CDR2 FQNNGV. CDR3 sequence (DNA): TGTGCCAGCAGCTTAGTCTCTGGGATCGGGTCTGGCTACACCTTC. It specifies CASSLVSGIGSGYTF.

The V gene is TRBV5-5, the J gene TRBJ1-2; 7 positions agree with TRBD1. This CDR3 spans 16 amino acids. In germline, CDR1 is SGHKS, CDR2 YYEKEE (reference sequence). Trimming at V came to 0 bases and at J to 1 base, leaving 6 bases not matched to a gene. The CDR3 reads CASSLVGQAFNYGYTF. In DNA form, the CDR3 reads TGTGCCAGCAGCTTGGTTGGACAGGCTTTTAACTATGGCTACACCTTC.

The chain recombines TRBV12-3 or TRBV12-4 with TRBJ2-1, with D possibly matching TRBD1 (6 bases). V was clipped by 5 bases and J by 12 bases, with 17 bases between them. This CDR3 is 13 amino acids long. The CDR3 coding sequence is TGTGCCAGCAGTCCCGACAGGACTGATGGGCAGTTCTTC. Protein: CASSPDRTDGQFF.

This clone was seen a handful of times. This chain joins TRBV7-9 and TRBJ1-1; no reliable D call. The CDR3 is 15 amino acids. From germline, CDR1 is SEHNR and CDR2 FQNEAQ (reference sequence). V lost 5 bases, J lost 0 bases, and 13 bases lay in between. CDR3 loop: CASSPQTTVNTEAFF. CDR3 DNA sequence: TGTGCCAGCAGCCCACAGACAACAGTGAACACTGAAGCTTTCTTT.

The rearrangement uses TRBV10-3 and TRBJ2-7; the D is unclear. Trimming shortened V by 4 bases and J by 2 bases, and 9 bases separated the two germline ends. The CDR3 is 13 amino acids. The germline gives CDR1 ENHRY, CDR2 SYGVKD. This CDR3 is CAISAGPTYEQYF. The CDR3 bases are TGTGCCATCAGTGCGGGTCCAACCTACGAGCAGTACTTC.

The count of this clone is one. In the same sample, other DNA sequences code for this CDR3. V gene TRBV12-3 or TRBV12-4 combines with J gene TRBJ1-5, with D unclear. Trimming stripped 3 bases from V and 5 bases from J, with 8 bases between. The CDR3 totals 13 residues. CDR3 loop: CASSLGRDQPQHF. The CDR3 DNA follows: TGTGCCAGCAGTTTGGGAAGAGATCAGCCCCAGCATTTT.

J is TRBJ2-5 and V is TRBV28; maybe TRBD2 (6 bases). V was clipped by 6 bases and J by 2 bases, with 16 bases between them. The CDR3 is made up of 15 amino acids. The V gene's germline CDR1 is MDHEN and CDR2 SYDVKM. CDR3 loop: CASSSEGQFQETQYF. In DNA, the CDR3 is TGTGCCAGCAGCTCGGAGGGGCAGTTTCAAGAGACCCAGTACTTC.

This clone appeared many times. V and J are TRBV5-4 and TRBJ2-7; D is possibly TRBD1 or TRBD2 (7 bases each). This CDR3 is built from 15 residues. Germline V gene lookup returns CDR1 SGHNT and CDR2 YYREEE (reference sequence). V was cut by 4 bases and J by 1 base, with 15 bases left in between. DNA of the CDR3: TGTGCCAGCAGCCCCAGGGGGGGCTTTTCCTACGAGCAGTACTTC. This sequence encodes CASSPRGGFSYEQYF. Full variable domain (outside the CDR3, taken from reference TRBV5-4 and TRBJ2-7): ETGVTQSPTHLIKTRGQQVTLRCSSQSGHNTVSWYQQALGQGPQFIFQYYREEENGRGNFPPRFSGLQFPNYSSELNVNALELDDSALYLCASSPRGGFSYEQYFGPGTRLTVT.